This T cell receptor beta chain was documented in a study of CD8 T cells in ankylosing spondylitis. Regarding the study as a whole: Matched synovial fluid from ankylosing spondylitis patients was reported to be enriched for disease-linked clones. Reactive arthritis synovial fluid and blood previously showed some of these motif variants. Clones linked to the disease showed a CD8+ phenotype. They occurred at relatively low frequencies in peripheral blood.

Trimming removed 3 bases from V and 4 bases from J, with 16 bases in between. Germline V CDR1 and CDR2: DFQATT, SNEGSKA (reference sequence). The CDR3 has 15 amino acids. Quantitative 5'-RACE with molecular barcodes was used to make the TCR beta libraries. TCRdb redid the calling of the 5' RACE reads with MiXCR, one entry per CDR3 protein. In the table there are 150,000 to 200,000 distinct CDR3 sequences, around a sixth of which are singletons. As for this clonotype: No antigen is known for it.

Sequenced input: blood, either unsorted or a sorted T cell fraction (not recorded which). The sequence was collected from a male donor aged 10-35 years with ankylosing spondylitis or in good health (not recorded which). The V gene is TRBV20-1, the J gene TRBJ2-1; D tentatively fits TRBD1 or TRBD2 (7 bases each). The CDR3 DNA reads TGCAGTGCTAGCCCAGGGGGACTACCTTACAATGAGCAGTTCTTC. Encoded protein: CSASPGGLPYNEQFF.